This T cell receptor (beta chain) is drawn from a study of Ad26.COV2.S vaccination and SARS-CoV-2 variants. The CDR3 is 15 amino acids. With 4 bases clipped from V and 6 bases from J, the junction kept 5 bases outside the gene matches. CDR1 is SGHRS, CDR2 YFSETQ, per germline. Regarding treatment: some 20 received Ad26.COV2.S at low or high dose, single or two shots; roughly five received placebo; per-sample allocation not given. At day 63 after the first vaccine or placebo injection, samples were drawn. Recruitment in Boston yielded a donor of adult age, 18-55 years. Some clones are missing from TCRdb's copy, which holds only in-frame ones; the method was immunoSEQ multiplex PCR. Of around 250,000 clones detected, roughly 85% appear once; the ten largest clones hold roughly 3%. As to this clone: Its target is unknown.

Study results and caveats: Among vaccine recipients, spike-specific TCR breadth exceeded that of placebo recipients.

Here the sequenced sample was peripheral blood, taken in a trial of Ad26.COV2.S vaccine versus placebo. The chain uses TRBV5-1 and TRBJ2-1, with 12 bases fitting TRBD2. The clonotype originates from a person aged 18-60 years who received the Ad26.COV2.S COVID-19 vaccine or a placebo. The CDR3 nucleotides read TGCGCCAGCAGCAAGACTAGCGGGAGCCTCAATGAGCAGTTCTTC. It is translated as CASSKTSGSLNEQFF.